This T cell receptor (beta chain) was retrieved from a study of blood T cell repertoires in COVID-19. As for the study in general: COVID-19 samples from acute and convalescent phases originated in the United States, Italy and Spain. In each case, the material was cDNA or gDNA derived from T cells, B-cell-depleted T cells, or PBMCs.

CDR3 length equals 15 residues. CDR1 is MNHEY, CDR2 SVGAGI, per germline. The J segment lost 4 bases and the V segment lost 5 bases, leaving 8 bases of the junction unmatched. Authors' analysis steps: Estimation of nucleated cell counts relied on the amplification of reference gene primers. The assay was immunoSEQ multiplex PCR, and TCRdb's table has in-frame clones only and misses some. D and trimming were read from the DNA, whereas the V and J calls and clone size are those reported in that table. The sample shows fewer than 85,000 clones, about 90% of them seen only once. The receptor was isolated from a human donor in a cohort sampled during active COVID-19. The material sequenced was peripheral blood. The rearrangement links TRBV6-5 to TRBJ1-5, with TRBD1 matching over 7 bases. This CDR3 reads CASSPLGTANQPQHF. CDR3 bases: TGTGCCAGCAGTCCATTGGGGACAGCGAATCAGCCCCAGCATTTT.